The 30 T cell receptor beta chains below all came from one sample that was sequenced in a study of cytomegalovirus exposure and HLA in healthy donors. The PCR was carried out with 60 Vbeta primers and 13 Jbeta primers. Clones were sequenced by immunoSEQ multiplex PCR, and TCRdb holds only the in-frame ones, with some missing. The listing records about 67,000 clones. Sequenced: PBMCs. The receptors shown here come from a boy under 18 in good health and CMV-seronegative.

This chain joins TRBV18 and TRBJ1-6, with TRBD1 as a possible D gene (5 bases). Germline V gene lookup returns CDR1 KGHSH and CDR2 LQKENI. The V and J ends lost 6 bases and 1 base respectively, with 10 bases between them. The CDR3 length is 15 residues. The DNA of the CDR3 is TGTGCCAGCTCCGTGGGGCCTTCCTATAATTCACCCCTCCACTTT. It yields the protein CASSVGPSYNSPLHF.

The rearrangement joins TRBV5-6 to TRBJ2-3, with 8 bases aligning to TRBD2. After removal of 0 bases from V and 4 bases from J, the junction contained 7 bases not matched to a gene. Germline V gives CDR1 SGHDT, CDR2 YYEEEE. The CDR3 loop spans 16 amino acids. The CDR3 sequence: CASSLVGGVGADTQYF. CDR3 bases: TGTGCCAGCAGCTTGGTCGGGGGGGTTGGGGCAGATACGCAGTATTTT.

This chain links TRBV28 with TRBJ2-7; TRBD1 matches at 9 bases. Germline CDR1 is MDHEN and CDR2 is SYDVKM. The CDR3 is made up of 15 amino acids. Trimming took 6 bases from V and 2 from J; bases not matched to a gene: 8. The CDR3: CASSYPGQGPYEQYF. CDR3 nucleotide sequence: TGTGCCAGCAGCTACCCGGGACAGGGACCCTACGAGCAGTACTTC.

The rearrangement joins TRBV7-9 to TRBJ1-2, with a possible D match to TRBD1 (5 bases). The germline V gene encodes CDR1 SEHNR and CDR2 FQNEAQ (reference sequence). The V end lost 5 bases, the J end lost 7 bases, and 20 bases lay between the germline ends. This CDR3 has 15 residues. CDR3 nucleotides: TGTGCCAGCAGCCACGAGGCGGCAGGGTCGTTTGGCTACACCTTC. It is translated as CASSHEAAGSFGYTF.

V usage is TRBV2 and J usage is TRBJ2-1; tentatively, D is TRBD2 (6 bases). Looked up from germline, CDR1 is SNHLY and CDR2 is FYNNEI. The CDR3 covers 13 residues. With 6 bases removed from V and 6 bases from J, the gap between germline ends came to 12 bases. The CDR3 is CASSGSGANEQFF. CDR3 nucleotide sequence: TGTGCCAGCAGCGGGAGTGGGGCCAATGAGCAGTTCTTC. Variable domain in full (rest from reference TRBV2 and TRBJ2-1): EPEVTQTPSHQVTQMGQEVILRCVPISNHLYFYWYRQILGQKVEFLVSFYNNEISEKSEIFDDQFSVERPDGSNFTLKIRSTKLEDSAMYFCASSGSGANEQFFGPGTRLTVL.

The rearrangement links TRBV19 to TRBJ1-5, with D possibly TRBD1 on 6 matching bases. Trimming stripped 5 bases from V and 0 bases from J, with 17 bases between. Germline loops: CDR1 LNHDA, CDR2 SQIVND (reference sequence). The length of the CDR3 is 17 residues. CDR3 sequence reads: CASSGIGQFHSNQPQHF. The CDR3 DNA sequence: TGTGCCAGTAGTGGGATCGGACAGTTTCATAGCAATCAGCCCCAGCATTTT.

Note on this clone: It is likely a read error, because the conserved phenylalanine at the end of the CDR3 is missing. The CDR3 loop is CASSHAQQGRISNQPQHL. For the CDR3, the DNA is TGCGCCAGCAGCCATGCCCAACAGGGGAGGATTAGCAATCAGCCCCAGCATCTT. The rearrangement uses TRBV4-1 and TRBJ1-5; 7 nucleotides line up with TRBD1. Germline V gene data show CDR1 as MGHRA and CDR2 as YSYEKL. The CDR3 consists of 18 residues. The ends lost 3 bases at V and 0 bases at J; junction bases unmatched: 11.

In DNA, the CDR3 is TGTGCCAGCAGCCCAAACAAAAACAATGAGCAGTTCTTC. This sequence encodes CASSPNKNNEQFF. The chain joins TRBV7-9 to TRBJ2-1; D gene ambiguous. V lost 5 bases and J lost 5, with 10 bases in between. Germline values: CDR1 SEHNR, CDR2 FQNEAQ (reference sequence). The CDR3 consists of 13 residues. The variable domain in full, completed from reference TRBV7-9 and TRBJ2-1, reads DTGVSQNPRHKITKRGQNVTFRCDPISEHNRLYWYRQTLGQGPEFLTYFQNEAQLEKSRLLSDRFSAERPKGSFSTLEIQRTEQGDSAMYLCASSPNKNNEQFFGPGTRLTVL.

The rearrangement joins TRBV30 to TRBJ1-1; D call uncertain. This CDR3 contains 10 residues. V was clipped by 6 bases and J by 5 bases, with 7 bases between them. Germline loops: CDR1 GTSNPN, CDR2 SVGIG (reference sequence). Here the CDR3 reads CACARTEAFF. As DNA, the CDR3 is TGTGCCTGCGCCCGGACTGAAGCTTTCTTT.

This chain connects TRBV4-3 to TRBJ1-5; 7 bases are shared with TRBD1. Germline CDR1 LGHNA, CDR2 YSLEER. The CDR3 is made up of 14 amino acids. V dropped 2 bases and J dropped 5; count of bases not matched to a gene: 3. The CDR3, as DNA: TGCGCCAGCAGCCAATGGACAGGCGATCAGCCCCAGCATTTT. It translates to CASSQWTGDQPQHF.

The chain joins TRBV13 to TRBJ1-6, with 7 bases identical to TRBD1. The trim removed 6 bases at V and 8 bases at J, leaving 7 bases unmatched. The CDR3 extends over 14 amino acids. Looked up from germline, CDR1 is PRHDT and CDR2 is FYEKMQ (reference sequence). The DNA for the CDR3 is TGTGCCAGCAGACGGGACAGATTATATTCACCCCTCCACTTT. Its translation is CASRRDRLYSPLHF.

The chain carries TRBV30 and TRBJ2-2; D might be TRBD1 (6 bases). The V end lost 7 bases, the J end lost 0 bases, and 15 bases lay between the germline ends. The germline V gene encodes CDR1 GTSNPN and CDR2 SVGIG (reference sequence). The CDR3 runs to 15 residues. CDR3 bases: TGTGCCTCTCACCCAGGGGTATCGAACACCGGGGAGCTGTTTTTT. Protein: CASHPGVSNTGELFF.

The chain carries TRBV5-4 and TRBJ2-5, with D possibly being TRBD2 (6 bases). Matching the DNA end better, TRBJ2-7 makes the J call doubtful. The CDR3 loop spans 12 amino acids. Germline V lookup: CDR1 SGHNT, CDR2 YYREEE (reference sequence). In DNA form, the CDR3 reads TGTGCCAGCAGCCCCGGGGGATACGAGCAGTACTTC. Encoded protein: CASSPGGYEQYF.

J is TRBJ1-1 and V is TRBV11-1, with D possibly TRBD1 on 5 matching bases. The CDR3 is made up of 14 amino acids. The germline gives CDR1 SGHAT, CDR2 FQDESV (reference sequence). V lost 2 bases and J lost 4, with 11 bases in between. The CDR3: CASSLRGHFTEAFF. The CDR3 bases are TGTGCCAGCAGCTTACGCGGACATTTCACTGAAGCTTTCTTT.

CDR3 DNA: TGTGCCAGCAGTTTACGACTAGCGACCTACAATGAGCAGTTCTTC. Translating it yields CASSLRLATYNEQFF. The chain joins TRBV27 to TRBJ2-1; the match to TRBD2 covers 8 bases. The trim removed 2 bases at V and 2 bases at J, leaving 2 bases unmatched. Germline-derived CDR1 and CDR2 are MNHEY and SMNVEV (reference sequence). The CDR3 sequence is 15 residues long.

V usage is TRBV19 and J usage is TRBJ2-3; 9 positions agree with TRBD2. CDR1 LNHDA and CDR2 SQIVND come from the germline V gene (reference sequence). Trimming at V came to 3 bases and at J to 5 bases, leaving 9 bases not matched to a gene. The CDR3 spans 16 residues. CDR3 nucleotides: TGTGCCAGTAGTATCTTAGGCGGGAGGGCCGGAGATACGCAGTATTTT. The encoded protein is CASSILGGRAGDTQYF.

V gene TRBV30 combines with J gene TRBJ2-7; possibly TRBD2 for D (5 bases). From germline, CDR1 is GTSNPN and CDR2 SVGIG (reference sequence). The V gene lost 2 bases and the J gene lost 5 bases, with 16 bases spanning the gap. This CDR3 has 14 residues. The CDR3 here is CAWSLLGDYDEQYF. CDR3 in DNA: TGTGCCTGGAGTCTGTTGGGAGACTATGACGAGCAGTACTTC.

CDR3 sequence (DNA): TGCGCCAGCAGCCAAGTAACAGGTCCCTACGAGCAGTACTTC. Encoded protein: CASSQVTGPYEQYF. The rearrangement uses TRBV4-3 and TRBJ2-7; D possibly corresponds to TRBD1 (5 bases). V lost 1 base and J 2 bases, leaving 9 bases between the germline ends. The length of the CDR3 is 14 residues. CDR1 is LGHNA, CDR2 YSLEER, per germline.

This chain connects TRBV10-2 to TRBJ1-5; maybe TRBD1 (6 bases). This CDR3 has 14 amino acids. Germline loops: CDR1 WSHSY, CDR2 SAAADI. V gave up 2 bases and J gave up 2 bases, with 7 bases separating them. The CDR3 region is CASSEGGGNQPQHF. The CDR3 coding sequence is TGCGCCAGCAGTGAGGGGGGCGGCAATCAGCCCCAGCATTTT.

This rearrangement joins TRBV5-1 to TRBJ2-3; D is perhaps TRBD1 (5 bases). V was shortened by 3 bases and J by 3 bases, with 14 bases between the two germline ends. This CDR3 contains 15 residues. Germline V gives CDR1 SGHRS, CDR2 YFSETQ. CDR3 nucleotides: TGCGCCAGCAGCTCTACAGGAGAATCTACAGATACGCAGTATTTT. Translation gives CASSSTGESTDTQYF.

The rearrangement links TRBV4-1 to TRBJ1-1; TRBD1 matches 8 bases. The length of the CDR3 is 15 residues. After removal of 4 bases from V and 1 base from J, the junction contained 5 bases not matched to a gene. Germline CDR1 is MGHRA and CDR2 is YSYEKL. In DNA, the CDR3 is TGCGCCAGCAGCCCAGGACAGGGAGGGAACACTGAAGCTTTCTTT. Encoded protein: CASSPGQGGNTEAFF.

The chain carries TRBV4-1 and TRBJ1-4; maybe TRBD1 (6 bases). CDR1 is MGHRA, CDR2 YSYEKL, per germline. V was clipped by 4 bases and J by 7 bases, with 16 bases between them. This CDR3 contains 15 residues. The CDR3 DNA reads TGCGCCAGCAGCCTGGGCGCTCAGGGGTTTGAAAAACTGTTTTTT. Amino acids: CASSLGAQGFEKLFF.

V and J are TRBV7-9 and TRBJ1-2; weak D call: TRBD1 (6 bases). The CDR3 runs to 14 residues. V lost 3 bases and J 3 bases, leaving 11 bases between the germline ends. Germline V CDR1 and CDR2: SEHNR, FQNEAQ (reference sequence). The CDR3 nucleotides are TGTGCCAGCAGCTTGGACAGAGCCTACTATGGCTACACCTTC. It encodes CASSLDRAYYGYTF.

In nucleotides, the CDR3 is TGTGCCAGCAGCTTTCCAGGGGCGGGAGGGATAACGAACACCGGGGAGCTGTTTTTT. It translates to CASSFPGAGGITNTGELFF. The rearrangement links TRBV7-9 to TRBJ2-2; 9 nucleotides line up with TRBD2. The ends lost 3 bases at V and 0 bases at J; junction bases unmatched: 11. This CDR3 is 19 amino acids long. CDR1 and CDR2 from the germline V gene are SEHNR and FQNEAQ (reference sequence). Variable domain in full (rest from reference TRBV7-9 and TRBJ2-2): DTGVSQNPRHKITKRGQNVTFRCDPISEHNRLYWYRQTLGQGPEFLTYFQNEAQLEKSRLLSDRFSAERPKGSFSTLEIQRTEQGDSAMYLCASSFPGAGGITNTGELFFGEGSRLTVL.

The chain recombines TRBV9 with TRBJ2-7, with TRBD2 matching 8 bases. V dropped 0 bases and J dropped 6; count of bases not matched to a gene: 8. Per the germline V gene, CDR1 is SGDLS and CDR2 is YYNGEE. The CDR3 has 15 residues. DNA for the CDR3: TGTGCCAGCAGCGTAGATTTAGCGGGAAGTTTCGAGCAGTACTTC. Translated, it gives CASSVDLAGSFEQYF.

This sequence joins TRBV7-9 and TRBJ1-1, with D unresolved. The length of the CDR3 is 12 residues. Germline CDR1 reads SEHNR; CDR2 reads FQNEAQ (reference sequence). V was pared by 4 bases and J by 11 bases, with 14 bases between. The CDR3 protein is CASSSSHGLAFF. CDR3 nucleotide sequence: TGTGCCAGCAGCTCCTCCCACGGGTTGGCTTTCTTT.

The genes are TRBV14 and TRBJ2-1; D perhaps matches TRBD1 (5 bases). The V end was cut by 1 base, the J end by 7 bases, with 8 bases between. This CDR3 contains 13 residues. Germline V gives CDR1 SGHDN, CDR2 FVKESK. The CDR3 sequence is CASSQVPGNEQFF. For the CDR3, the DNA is TGTGCCAGCAGCCAAGTACCAGGGAATGAGCAGTTCTTC.

CDR3 DNA: TGTGCCATAACCGCAGACACGAACACTGAAGCTTTCTTT. The encoded protein is CAITADTNTEAFF. The chain is built from TRBV10-3 and TRBJ1-1; no definite D call. The CDR3 has 13 residues. V lost 9 bases and J 1 base, leaving 12 bases between the germline ends. The V gene's germline CDR1 is ENHRY and CDR2 SYGVKD.

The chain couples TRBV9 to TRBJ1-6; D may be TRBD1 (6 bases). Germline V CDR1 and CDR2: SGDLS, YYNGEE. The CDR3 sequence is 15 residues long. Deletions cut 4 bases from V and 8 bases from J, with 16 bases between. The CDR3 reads CASSPRGGPDSPLHF. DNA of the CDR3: TGTGCCAGCAGCCCTAGGGGGGGGCCTGATTCACCCCTCCACTTT.

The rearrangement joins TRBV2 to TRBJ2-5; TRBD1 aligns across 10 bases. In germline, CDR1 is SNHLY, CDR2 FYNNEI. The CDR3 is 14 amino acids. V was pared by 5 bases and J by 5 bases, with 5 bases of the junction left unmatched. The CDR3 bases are TGTGCCAGCAGTCCGACAGGGGGCATGGAGACCCAGTACTTC. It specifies CASSPTGGMETQYF.